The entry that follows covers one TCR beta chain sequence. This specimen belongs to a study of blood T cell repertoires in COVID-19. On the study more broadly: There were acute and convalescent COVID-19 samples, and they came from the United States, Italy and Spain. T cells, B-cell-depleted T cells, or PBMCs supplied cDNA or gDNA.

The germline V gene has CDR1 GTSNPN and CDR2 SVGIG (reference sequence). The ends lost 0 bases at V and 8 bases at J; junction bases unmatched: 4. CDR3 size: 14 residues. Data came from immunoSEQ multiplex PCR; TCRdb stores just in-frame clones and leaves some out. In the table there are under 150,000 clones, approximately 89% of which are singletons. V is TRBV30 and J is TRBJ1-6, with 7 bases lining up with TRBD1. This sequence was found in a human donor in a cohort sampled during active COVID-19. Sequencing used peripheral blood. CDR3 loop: CAWSVVRGDSPLHF. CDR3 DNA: TGTGCCTGGAGTGTAGTCAGGGGGGATTCACCCCTCCACTTT.